Here is one T cell receptor beta chain with its context. Its antigen is as yet unknown. The protocol was immunoSEQ multiplex PCR, while the TCRdb copy is restricted to in-frame clones and leaves out a portion. The sample has 150,000 to 200,000 clones, just over 90% seen once. This CDR3 has 13 residues. V was cut by 6 bases and J by 1 base, with 9 bases left in between. Germline CDR1 MNHEY, CDR2 SVGAGI. This record comes from a study of T cell responses to AZD1222 COVID-19 vaccine. On the study more broadly: Second doses were pooled across both intervals (about 4 or about 12 weeks).

Study findings and constraints: All repertoire sampling was performed exclusively after the peak T cell response. Among those given AZD1222, only five or six were seropositive at baseline.

This receptor was obtained from an adult in good health. V and J are TRBV6-5 and TRBJ1-1; possibly TRBD1 for D (5 bases). Sequenced here: peripheral blood, sampled on day 0 of AZD1222 vaccination. CDR3 residues: CASRGTGNTEAFF. Here the CDR3 DNA reads TGTGCCAGCAGGGGGACGGGGAACACTGAAGCTTTCTTT.